This paragraph covers one T cell receptor (beta chain) sequence. This clone's antigen is unknown. No qualities accompany the bases; no much larger clone lies one base away. CDR1 is given as MNHEY and CDR2 as SMNVEV, both from the germline V gene (reference sequence). The CDR3 holds 16 amino acids from the cysteine to the phenylalanine. Just the 48-base CDR3 DNA is kept, in frame starting at base 1. V ends up 5 bases short and J 0 bases short, with an unmatched junction base count of 6. Donors formed part of the validation cohort, which comprised over a hundred subjects and was distinct from the first cohort of roughly 600 subjects. Libraries were made using the immunoSEQ multiplex PCR assay. The original methods were these. A statistical classification framework was developed to diagnose cytomegalovirus status using the catalog of TCR beta chain sequences. Sourced from immuneACCESS, this table was stored by TCRdb with only in-frame sequences that have V and J called. A share of the clones is absent; for the studies checked, an unresolved V gene accounts for under half, and the remainder has no known explanation. Clone size and the V and J calls come from that table; the DNA yielded D and trimming. This sample comprises about 64,000 clones, roughly 95% of them detected only once. Approximately 5% of the sample goes to the ten largest clones.

The data originate from a study of cytomegalovirus exposure and HLA in healthy donors listed by TCRdb under 2017. The study in broad terms: A later analysis indicated that the 120 or so validation repertoires were generated on the platform also employed for the 700 or so repertoires of the first cohort. The study was designed to test whether signatures of past pathogen exposure could be identified by cataloging public T cell receptors. Besides the first cohort of 550 to 750 subjects, a separate validation cohort made up of 95 to 150 different subjects was used. To predict cytomegalovirus infection status, the study combined high-throughput TCR immunosequencing, statistical association of individual TCRs with disease status, and machine learning. Paper-wide results and their limitations: The authors suggested that the approach could potentially be generalized to other disease states and immunological phenotypes. Of the cluster scores, 85% to 95% were above 0 in a later analysis, which found that TCRs clustered in the first cohort also tended to co-occur in the 110 or so validation repertoires. A few of the identified cytomegalovirus-associated TCR beta chains were confirmed in vitro to be specific for cytomegalovirus antigens. In the study, approximately 160 TCR beta chains were listed as associated with cytomegalovirus. All 120 or so repertoires were used to score co-occurrence in the validation cohort in a later analysis, because that analysis had no HLA typing for the cohort. Most TCR sequences were seen in very few donors, while some public TCRs were found in many individuals. In both the original and validation cohorts, the classifier was reported to diagnose cytomegalovirus status with high specificity and sensitivity.

The rearranged chain carries TRBV27 and TRBJ2-3; 9 middle bases align to TRBD1. The receptor was isolated from a woman under 30 in good health and CMV-seropositive. Sequencing used PBMCs. This receptor carries the CDR3 CASSRSGTGSTDTQYF. Here is the DNA: TGTGCCAGCAGTCGATCCGGGACAGGGAGCACAGATACGCAGTATTTT.